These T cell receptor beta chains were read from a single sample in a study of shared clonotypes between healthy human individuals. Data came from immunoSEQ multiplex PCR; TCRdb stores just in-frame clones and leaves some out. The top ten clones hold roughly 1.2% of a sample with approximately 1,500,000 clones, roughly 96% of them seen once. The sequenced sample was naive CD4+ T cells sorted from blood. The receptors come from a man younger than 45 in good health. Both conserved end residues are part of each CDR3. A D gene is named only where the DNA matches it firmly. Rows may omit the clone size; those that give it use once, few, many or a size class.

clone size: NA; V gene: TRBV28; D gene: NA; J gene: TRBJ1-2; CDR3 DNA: TGTGCCAGCAGCTCCGGGGAGCGTGGCTACACCTTC; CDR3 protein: CASSSGERGYTF
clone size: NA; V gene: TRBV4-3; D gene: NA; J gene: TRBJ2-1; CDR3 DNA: TGCGCCAGCAGCCAAGAATCTTTGGGGGAGCAGTTCTTC; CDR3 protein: CASSQESLGEQFF
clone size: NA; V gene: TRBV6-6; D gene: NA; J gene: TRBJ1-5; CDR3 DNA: TGTGCCAGCACCGCACCCCCCAGCAATCAGCCCCAGCATTTT; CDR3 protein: CASTAPPSNQPQHF
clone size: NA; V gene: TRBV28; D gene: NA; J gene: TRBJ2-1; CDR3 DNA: TGTGCCAGCAGAGAGTACAATGAGCAGTTCTTC; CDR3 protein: CASREYNEQFF
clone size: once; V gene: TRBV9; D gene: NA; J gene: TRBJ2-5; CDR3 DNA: TGTGCCAGCAGCCCGACCGGGACCCCCTCAGGGACCCAGTACTTC; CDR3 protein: CASSPTGTPSGTQYF
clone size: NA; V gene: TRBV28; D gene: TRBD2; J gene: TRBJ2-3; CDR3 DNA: TGTGCCAGCAGTTTAGGACTAGCGGGCATCACAGATACGCAGTATTTT; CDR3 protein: CASSLGLAGITDTQYF
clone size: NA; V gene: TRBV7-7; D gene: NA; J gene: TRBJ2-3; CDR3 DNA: TGTGCTAGCAGCTTAGCACAGGGCGGAGATACGCAGTATTTT; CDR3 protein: CASSLAQGGDTQYF
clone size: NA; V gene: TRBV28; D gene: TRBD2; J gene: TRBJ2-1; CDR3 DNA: TGTGCCAGCAAAAGACTAGCGATCATTTCTAGCTCCTACAATGAGCAGTTCTTC; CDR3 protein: CASKRLAIISSSYNEQFF
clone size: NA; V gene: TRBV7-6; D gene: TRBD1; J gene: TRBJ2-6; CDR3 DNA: TGTGCCAGCAGCTTAGCGGTATCAGGACAGGGTTCTGGGGCCAACGTCCTGACTTTC; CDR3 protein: CASSLAVSGQGSGANVLTF
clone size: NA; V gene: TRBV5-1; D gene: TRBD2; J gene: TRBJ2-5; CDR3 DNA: TGCGCCAGCAGCCAGGGCGGGGGTGAGACCCAGTACTTC; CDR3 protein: CASSQGGGETQYF
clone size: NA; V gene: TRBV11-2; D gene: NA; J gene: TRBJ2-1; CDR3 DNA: TGTGCCAGCAGCCAGACTACCCACACTGAGCAGTTCTTC; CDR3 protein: CASSQTTHTEQFF
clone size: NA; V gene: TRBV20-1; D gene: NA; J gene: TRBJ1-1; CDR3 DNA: TGCAGTGCTCCCAGGGACACTGAAGCTTTCTTT; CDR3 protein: CSAPRDTEAFF
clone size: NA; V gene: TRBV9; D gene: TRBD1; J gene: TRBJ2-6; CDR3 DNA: TGTGCCAGCAGCGCTCCCCCCGGGACAGGGTTATTTGGGGCCAACGTCCTGACTTTC; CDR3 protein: CASSAPPGTGLFGANVLTF
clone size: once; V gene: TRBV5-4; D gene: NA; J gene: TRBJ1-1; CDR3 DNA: TGTGCCAGCAGCAAGATGGACGGAATGAACACTGAAGCTTTCTTT; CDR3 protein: CASSKMDGMNTEAFF
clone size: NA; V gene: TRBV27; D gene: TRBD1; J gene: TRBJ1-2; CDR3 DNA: TGTGCCAGCAGTTTATCGACAGGGGGCAACTATGGCTACACCTTC; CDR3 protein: CASSLSTGGNYGYTF
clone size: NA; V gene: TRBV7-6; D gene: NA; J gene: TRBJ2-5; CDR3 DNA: TGTGCCAGCAGCTCAGGCCCGGGTTACAACTACTTC; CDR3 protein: CASSSGPGYNYF
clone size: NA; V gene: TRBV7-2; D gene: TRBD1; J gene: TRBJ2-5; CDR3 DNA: TGTGCCAGCAGCAAGGGACAGCGCCTACAAGAGACCCAGTACTTC; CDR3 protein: CASSKGQRLQETQYF
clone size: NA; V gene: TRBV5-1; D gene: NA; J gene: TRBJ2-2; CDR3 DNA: TGCGCCAGCAGCCTCATAGGGTGGTCCCGGGGAACCGGGGAGCTGTTTTTT; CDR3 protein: CASSLIGWSRGTGELFF
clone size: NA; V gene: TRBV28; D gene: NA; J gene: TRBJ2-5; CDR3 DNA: TGTGCCAGCAGTCCCCGAGAGACCCAGTACTTC; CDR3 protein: CASSPRETQYF
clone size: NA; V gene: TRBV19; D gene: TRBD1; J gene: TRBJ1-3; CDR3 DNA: TGTGCCAGTAGCGCCACAGGGGGTGCTGGAAACACCATATATTTT; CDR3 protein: CASSATGGAGNTIYF
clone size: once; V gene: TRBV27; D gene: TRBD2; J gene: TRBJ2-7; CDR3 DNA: TGTGCCAGCAGTTCGTCTGCGACTAGCGGTTACTCCTACGAGCAGTACTTC; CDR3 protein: CASSSSATSGYSYEQYF
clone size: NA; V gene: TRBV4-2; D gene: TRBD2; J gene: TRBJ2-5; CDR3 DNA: TGTGCCAGCAGCCAAGATTGGTCCGGGACTAGCGGGAGTGAGACCCAGTACTTC; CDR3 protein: CASSQDWSGTSGSETQYF
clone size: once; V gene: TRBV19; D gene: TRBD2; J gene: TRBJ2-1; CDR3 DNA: TGTGCCAGTAGTATAGGTCTGCGGCTAGCGGGAAGTGAGCAGTTCTTC; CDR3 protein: CASSIGLRLAGSEQFF
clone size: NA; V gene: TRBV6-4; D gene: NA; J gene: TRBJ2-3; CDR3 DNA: TGTGCCAGCAGTTTCGACAGCTACACAGATACGCAGTATTTT; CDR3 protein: CASSFDSYTDTQYF
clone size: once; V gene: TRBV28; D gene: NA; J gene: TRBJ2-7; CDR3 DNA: TGTGCCAGCAGCTCAAAGCGGAGGGACTCCTACGAGCAGTACTTC; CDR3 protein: CASSSKRRDSYEQYF
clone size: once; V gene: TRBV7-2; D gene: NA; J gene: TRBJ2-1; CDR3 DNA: TGTGCCAGCAGCTTAGTGAGGGGCTCCTACAATGAGCAGTTCTTC; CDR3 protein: CASSLVRGSYNEQFF
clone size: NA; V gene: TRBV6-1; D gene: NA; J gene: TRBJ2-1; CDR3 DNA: TGTGCCAGCAGTGAAGCGAGTTCCTCGCAGGGGTTCTTC; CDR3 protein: CASSEASSSQGFF
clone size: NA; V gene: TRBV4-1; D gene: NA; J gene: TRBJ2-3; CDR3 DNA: TGCGCCAGCAGCTCATCCCCCGGCGTCCGATCGACTAGCACAGATACGCAGTATTTT; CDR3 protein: CASSSSPGVRSTSTDTQYF
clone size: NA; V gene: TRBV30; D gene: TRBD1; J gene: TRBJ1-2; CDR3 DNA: TGTGCCTGGAGTATGGGGGACAGGTACAACTATGGCTACACCTTC; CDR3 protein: CAWSMGDRYNYGYTF
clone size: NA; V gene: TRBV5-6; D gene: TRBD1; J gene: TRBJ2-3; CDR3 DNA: TGTGCCAGCAGCTTCCCGGACAGGTACACAGATACGCAGTATTTT; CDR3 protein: CASSFPDRYTDTQYF
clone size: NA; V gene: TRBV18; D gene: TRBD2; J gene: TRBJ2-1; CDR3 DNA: TGTGCCAGCTCACTGGGACTAGCGGGTTACAATGAGCAGTTCTTC; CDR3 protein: CASSLGLAGYNEQFF
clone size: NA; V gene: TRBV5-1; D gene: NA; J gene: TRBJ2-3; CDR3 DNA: TGCGCCAGCAGCTTGGCCGTTGACGGGGCTAGCACAGATACGCAGTATTTT; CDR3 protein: CASSLAVDGASTDTQYF
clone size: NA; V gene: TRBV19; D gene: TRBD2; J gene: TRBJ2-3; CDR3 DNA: TGTGCCAGTAGTCCGGGAGGCAGAGGGGCAACGCAGTATTTT; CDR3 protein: CASSPGGRGATQYF
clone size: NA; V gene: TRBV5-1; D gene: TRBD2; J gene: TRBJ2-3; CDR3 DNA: TGCGCCAGCAGCTTGTACCCCCGGACTAGCGGGACGAGCACAGATACGCAGTATTTT; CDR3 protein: CASSLYPRTSGTSTDTQYF
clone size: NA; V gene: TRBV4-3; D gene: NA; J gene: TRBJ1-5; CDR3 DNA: TGCGCCAGCAGCCAACGGATCAATCAGCCCCAGCATTTT; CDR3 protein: CASSQRINQPQHF
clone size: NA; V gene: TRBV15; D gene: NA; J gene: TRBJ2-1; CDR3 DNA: TGTGCCACCGCCATCGGGTTTCGGAATGAGCAGTTCTTC; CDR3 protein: CATAIGFRNEQFF